One sample yielded the 27 T cell receptor beta chains listed below, sequenced in a study of cytomegalovirus exposure and HLA in healthy donors. It was with 60 Vbeta and 13 Jbeta primers that the PCR ran. The method was immunoSEQ multiplex PCR; TCRdb's version includes in-frame clones alone and lacks a portion of them. The sample carries 150,000 to 250,000 clones, 70% to 80% recorded once. Sequencing was done on a sample of PBMCs. The receptor set was obtained from a man aged 25-45 years in good health and CMV-seronegative.

The sample holds one count of this clone. V usage is TRBV4-1 and J usage is TRBJ2-7; D possibly corresponds to TRBD1 (6 bases). There are 16 residues in the CDR3. Germline CDR1 is MGHRA and CDR2 is YSYEKL. Trimming left V 1 base short and J 3 bases short, with 16 bases between. As DNA, the CDR3 is TGCGCCAGCAGCCAAGTTGGGGGCCTTGGGGGCTACGAGCAGTACTTC. It is translated as CASSQVGGLGGYEQYF.

This clone has just one count. The gene calls are TRBV19 and TRBJ1-6; a weak D match, TRBD1 (6 bases). Germline V gene lookup returns CDR1 LNHDA and CDR2 SQIVND (reference sequence). The CDR3 consists of 14 residues. Trimming removed 3 bases from V and 7 bases from J, with 10 bases in between. CDR3 nucleotides: TGTGCCAGTAGTATTGGGCAGGGGAATTCACCCCTCCACTTT. Protein sequence: CASSIGQGNSPLHF. Supplemented by reference TRBV19 and TRBJ1-6, the full variable domain reads DGGITQSPKYLFRKEGQNVTLSCEQNLNHDAMYWYRQDPGQGLRLIYYSQIVNDFQKGDIAEGYSVSREKKESFPLTVTSAQKNPTAFYLCASSIGQGNSPLHFGNGTRLTVT.

This chain uses TRBV5-6 with TRBJ2-6; D remains unclear. CDR3 length equals 14 residues. Trimming pared 5 bases from V and 0 bases from J, leaving 6 bases between. Germline loops: CDR1 SGHDT, CDR2 YYEEEE. CDR3 DNA sequence: TGTGCCAGCAGTTCTAGCTCTGGGGCCAACGTCCTGACTTTC. This encodes CASSSSSGANVLTF.

In DNA, the CDR3 is TGCGCCAGCAGCCAAGAGTATAGCGGGAGTCTTCGGGAGCAGTTCTTC. Residues: CASSQEYSGSLREQFF. V is TRBV4-1 and J is TRBJ2-1; 9 bases match TRBD2. The CDR3 covers 16 residues. V gave up 0 bases and J gave up 10 bases; unmatched junction bases: 10. From germline, CDR1 is MGHRA and CDR2 YSYEKL.

The chain combines TRBV6-5 with TRBJ2-7; 10 nucleotides agree with TRBD1. CDR1 is MNHEY, CDR2 SVGAGI, per germline. V shed 2 bases and J 4 bases; nucleotides not matched to a gene: 5. The CDR3 loop spans 15 amino acids. The CDR3: CASSYETGGLYEQYF. The CDR3 DNA reads as TGTGCCAGCAGTTACGAGACAGGGGGCTTGTACGAGCAGTACTTC.

The chain recombines TRBV30 with TRBJ2-2, with D uncertain. The germline V and J ends were trimmed by 5 bases and 3 bases, with 7 bases remaining between them. The CDR3 consists of 12 residues. CDR1 GTSNPN and CDR2 SVGIG come from the germline V gene (reference sequence). CDR3 DNA: TGTGCCTGGCACGGAGACACCGGGGAGCTGTTTTTT. Protein product: CAWHGDTGELFF.

The chain carries TRBV11-2 and TRBJ2-2; 7 positions match TRBD1. This CDR3 contains 15 residues. Germline-derived CDR1 and CDR2 are SGHAT and FQNNGV. Trimming at V came to 6 bases and at J to 0 bases, leaving 4 bases not matched to a gene. The CDR3, as DNA: TGTGCCAGCAGACTACAGGGGACGAACACCGGGGAGCTGTTTTTT. Amino acids: CASRLQGTNTGELFF.

The J gene is TRBJ2-2, the V gene TRBV27, with a possible D match to TRBD2 (7 bases). This CDR3 is built from 18 residues. V lost 0 bases, J lost 5 bases, and 19 bases lay in between. Looked up from germline, CDR1 is MNHEY and CDR2 is SMNVEV (reference sequence). CDR3 residues: CASSLSRWGGQGTGELFF. The CDR3 DNA sequence: TGTGCCAGCAGTTTATCCCGGTGGGGGGGGCAGGGAACCGGGGAGCTGTTTTTT.

The rearrangement uses TRBV10-1 and TRBJ2-2, with unresolved D. CDR3 length equals 13 residues. V lost 10 bases and J lost 1, with 10 bases in between. CDR1 WNHNN and CDR2 SYGVQD come from the germline V gene (reference sequence). CDR3: CATQDWNTGELFF. The CDR3 nucleotides read TGCGCCACCCAAGACTGGAACACCGGGGAGCTGTTTTTT.

This chain connects TRBV2 to TRBJ2-7; D gene ambiguous. The CDR3 is 13 residues long. V dropped 11 bases and J dropped 1 base, with 15 bases sitting between them. Germline CDR1 SNHLY, CDR2 FYNNEI. The CDR3 nucleotides read TGTGCCGGCGGCTCAGTGGGTTCCTACGAGCAGTACTTC. Translation: CAGGSVGSYEQYF.

The chain joins TRBV19 to TRBJ1-4; TRBD1 matches at 7 bases. J was trimmed by 0 bases and V by 3 bases; bases with no gene match: 7. The germline gives CDR1 LNHDA, CDR2 SQIVND (reference sequence). The length of the CDR3 is 17 residues. The CDR3 protein is CASSMGTGATTNEKLFF. The DNA for the CDR3 is TGTGCCAGTAGTATGGGAACAGGGGCCACAACTAATGAAAAACTGTTTTTT.

The rearrangement uses TRBV5-4 and TRBJ2-1; TRBD2 aligns across 14 bases. J gave up 0 bases and V 0 bases, and 2 bases lay outside the gene matches. CDR3 length: 18 residues. Germline CDR1 is SGHNT and CDR2 is YYREEE (reference sequence). CDR3 sequence reads: CASSLGLAGGLSYNEQFF. In DNA form, the CDR3 reads TGTGCCAGCAGCTTGGGACTAGCGGGAGGGCTCTCCTACAATGAGCAGTTCTTC. The full variable domain, rest sourced from reference TRBV5-4 and TRBJ2-1, is ETGVTQSPTHLIKTRGQQVTLRCSSQSGHNTVSWYQQALGQGPQFIFQYYREEENGRGNFPPRFSGLQFPNYSSELNVNALELDDSALYLCASSLGLAGGLSYNEQFFGPGTRLTVL.

The rearrangement links TRBV5-1 to TRBJ2-1; TRBD2 matches at 15 bases. V gave up 4 bases and J gave up 5 bases; unmatched junction bases: 10. This CDR3 spans 18 amino acids. Germline values: CDR1 SGHRS, CDR2 YFSETQ. Here the CDR3 reads CASSTGLAGGRGNNEQFF. The CDR3 bases are TGCGCCAGCAGCACGGGACTAGCGGGAGGCCGCGGGAACAATGAGCAGTTCTTC.

The CDR3 is CAISDGLRSEAFF. CDR3 in DNA: TGTGCCATCAGTGACGGTTTAAGGAGTGAAGCTTTCTTT. J is TRBJ1-1 and V is TRBV10-3, with D uncertain. V lost 3 bases to trimming and J lost 7 bases, with 12 bases between them. The germline gives CDR1 ENHRY, CDR2 SYGVKD. The CDR3 spans 13 residues.

The V call is TRBV7-9, the J call TRBJ2-2, with a tentative D call TRBD1 (6 bases). CDR1 and CDR2 from the germline V gene are SEHNR and FQNEAQ (reference sequence). The CDR3 runs to 16 residues. V lost 1 base and J lost 0, with 9 bases in between. The CDR3 DNA reads as TGTGCCAGCAGCTTAGGGACAGCCCCGAACACCGGGGAGCTGTTTTTT. This sequence encodes CASSLGTAPNTGELFF.

J is TRBJ1-1 and V is TRBV14, with 7 bases fitting TRBD1. The CDR3 extends over 15 amino acids. With 7 bases clipped from V and 5 bases from J, the junction kept 13 bases outside the gene matches. Germline loops: CDR1 SGHDN, CDR2 FVKESK. CDR3 residues: CASTFDQGGLTEAFF. CDR3 DNA: TGTGCCAGCACTTTCGACCAGGGGGGTCTTACTGAAGCTTTCTTT.

The chain uses TRBV9 and TRBJ1-3, with no clear D. The V gene lost 2 bases and the J gene lost 4 bases, with 7 bases spanning the gap. The CDR3 is made up of 13 amino acids. Germline assignment: CDR1 SGDLS and CDR2 YYNGEE. The DNA of the CDR3 is TGTGCCAGCAGCGTGGGTAGCGGAAACACCATATATTTT. Its protein product is CASSVGSGNTIYF.

The CDR3 bases are TGTGCCAGCAGCTTAGGTGCCACAGGGGAGCTGTTTTTT. It specifies CASSLGATGELFF. The chain uses TRBV11-2 and TRBJ2-2; D gene unclear. This CDR3 has 13 residues. CDR1 is SGHAT and CDR2 is FQNNGV in the germline V gene. V shed 1 base and J shed 8 bases, with 8 bases lying between them.

The chain carries TRBV28 and TRBJ1-1, with a tentative D call TRBD1 (6 bases). Looked up from germline, CDR1 is MDHEN and CDR2 is SYDVKM. CDR3 length: 12 residues. V lost 6 bases and J lost 8, with 13 bases in between. CDR3 DNA sequence: TGTGCCAGCAGGGAGACAGGAACGGAAGCTTTCTTT. This gives the protein CASRETGTEAFF.

The rearrangement links TRBV7-7 to TRBJ2-7; D may be TRBD1 (6 bases). This CDR3 region has 16 residues. Germline CDR1 and CDR2: SSHAT and FNYEAQ (reference sequence). V was shortened by 5 bases and J by 6 bases, with 23 bases between the two germline ends. The CDR3 is CASSPSPRGRIIEQYF. Written as DNA, the CDR3 is TGTGCCAGCAGCCCCTCGCCCAGGGGTCGAATCATCGAGCAGTACTTC.

The chain employs TRBV10-3 and TRBJ2-1; 9 bases line up with TRBD2. CDR1 and CDR2 (germline): ENHRY, SYGVKD. CDR3 length: 14 residues. The V segment lost 10 bases and the J segment 0 bases; nucleotides outside the gene matches: 4. CDR3 sequence (DNA): TGTGCCAGCATTAGCGGGAGCTCCTACAATGAGCAGTTCTTC. As protein: CASISGSSYNEQFF.

The rearrangement uses TRBV5-1 and TRBJ2-5, with 9 bases matching TRBD2. Trimming cost V 3 bases and J 1 base; bases outside gene matches: 7. Germline V lookup: CDR1 SGHRS, CDR2 YFSETQ. This CDR3 is built from 16 residues. CDR3 amino acids: CASSSGGSGSQETQYF. CDR3 coding DNA: TGCGCCAGCAGCTCCGGGGGTAGCGGGAGCCAAGAGACCCAGTACTTC.

CDR3 bases: TGTGCCAGCCGGGACAGGGGGTACAATGAGCAGTTCTTC. This gives the protein CASRDRGYNEQFF. V is TRBV28 and J is TRBJ2-1, with 11 bases identical to TRBD1. This CDR3 has 13 residues. V lost 8 bases to trimming and J lost 4 bases; unmatched junction nucleotides: 1. Per germline, CDR1 MDHEN and CDR2 SYDVKM.

The chain links TRBV6-5 to TRBJ2-5; possibly TRBD2 for D (7 bases). V was trimmed by 11 bases and J by 4 bases, leaving 17 bases between them. CDR1 and CDR2 from the germline V gene are MNHEY and SVGAGI. CDR3 length: 13 residues. CDR3: CASGRGPGETQYF. CDR3 DNA: TGTGCCTCGGGGCGGGGGCCGGGAGAGACCCAGTACTTC.

The chain is built from TRBV11-2 and TRBJ1-5; 10 bases match TRBD1. V was pared by 2 bases and J by 6 bases, with 4 bases of the junction left unmatched. The CDR3 runs to 15 residues. The germline V gene encodes CDR1 SGHAT and CDR2 FQNNGV. The DNA for the CDR3 is TGTGCCAGCAGCTTATCCGGGACAGGGGTTCAGCCCCAGCATTTT. Amino acid sequence: CASSLSGTGVQPQHF.

J is TRBJ1-1 and V is TRBV11-3; maybe TRBD1 (6 bases). This CDR3 region has 14 residues. Germline V gives CDR1 SGHNT, CDR2 YENEEA. Trimming took 5 bases from V and 4 from J, leaving 14 bases between them. The CDR3 reads CASSAVGGGTEAFF. The CDR3 nucleotides are TGTGCCAGCAGCGCGGTAGGGGGTGGCACTGAAGCTTTCTTT.

This clone was counted between two and nine times. The chain recombines TRBV6-5 with TRBJ2-1; no clear D gene. There are 12 residues in the CDR3. Germline V CDR1 and CDR2: MNHEY, SVGAGI. Trimming took off 5 bases at V and 7 bases at J, with 9 bases between the two ends. The CDR3 sequence is CASSTTANEQFF. The CDR3 DNA follows: TGTGCCAGCAGTACCACAGCTAATGAGCAGTTCTTC.